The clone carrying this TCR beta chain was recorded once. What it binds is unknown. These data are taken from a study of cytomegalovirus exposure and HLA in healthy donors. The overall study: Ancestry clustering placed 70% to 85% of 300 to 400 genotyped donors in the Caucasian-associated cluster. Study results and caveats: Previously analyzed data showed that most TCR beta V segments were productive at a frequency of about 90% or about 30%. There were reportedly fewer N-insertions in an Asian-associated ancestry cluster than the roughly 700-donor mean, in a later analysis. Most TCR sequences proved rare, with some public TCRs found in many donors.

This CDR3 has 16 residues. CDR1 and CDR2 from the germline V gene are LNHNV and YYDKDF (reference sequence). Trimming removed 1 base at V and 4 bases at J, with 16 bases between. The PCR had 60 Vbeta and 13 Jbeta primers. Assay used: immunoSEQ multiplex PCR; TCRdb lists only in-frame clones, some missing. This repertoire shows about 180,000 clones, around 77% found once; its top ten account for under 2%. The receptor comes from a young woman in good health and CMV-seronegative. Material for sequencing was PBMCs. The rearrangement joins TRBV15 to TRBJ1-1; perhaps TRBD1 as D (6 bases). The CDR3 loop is CATSRGQLRGSTEAFF. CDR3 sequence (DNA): TGTGCCACCAGCAGAGGACAATTAAGGGGGAGCACTGAAGCTTTCTTT.